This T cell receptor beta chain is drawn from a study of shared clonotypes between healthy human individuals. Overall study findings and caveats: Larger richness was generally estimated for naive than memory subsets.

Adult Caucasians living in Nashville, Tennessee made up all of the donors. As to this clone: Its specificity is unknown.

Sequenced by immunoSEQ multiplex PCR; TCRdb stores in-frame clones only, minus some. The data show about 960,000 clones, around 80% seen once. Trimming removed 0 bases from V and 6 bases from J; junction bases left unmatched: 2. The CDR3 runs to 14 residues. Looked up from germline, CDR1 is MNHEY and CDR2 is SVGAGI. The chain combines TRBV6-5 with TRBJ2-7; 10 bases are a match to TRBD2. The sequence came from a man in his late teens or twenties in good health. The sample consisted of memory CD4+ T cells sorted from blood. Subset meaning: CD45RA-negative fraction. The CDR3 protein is CASSYSSGRAEQYF. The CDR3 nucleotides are TGTGCCAGCAGTTACTCGAGCGGGAGGGCCGAGCAGTACTTC.